The 27 T cell receptor beta chains below all came from one sample that was sequenced in a study of CD8+CD57+ T cells in acquired aplastic anemia. The template used for profiling TCR beta VDJ and CDR3 was genomic DNA. TCRdb reprocessed the reads via MiXCR and lists one record per CDR3 protein. Here the sample spans 100,000 to 150,000 distinct CDR3 sequences, around 48% being singletons. The sequenced sample consisted of sorted CD4+, CD8+, or CD8+CD57+ T cells (not recorded which) from PBMCs. Source of these receptors: a human donor in good health, serving as a control.

The CDR3 DNA follows: TGTGCCAGCAGCTGGACCAGGGAAGAGGTGAACACTGAAGCTTTCTTT. Encoded protein: CASSWTREEVNTEAFF. The chain has TRBV2 and TRBJ1-1, with D possibly matching TRBD1 (5 bases). Per the germline V gene, CDR1 is SNHLY and CDR2 is FYNNEI. The CDR3 length is 16 residues. Deletions cut 6 bases from V and 0 bases from J, with 17 bases between. The full variable domain, completed using reference TRBV2 and TRBJ1-1, is EPEVTQTPSHQVTQMGQEVILRCVPISNHLYFYWYRQILGQKVEFLVSFYNNEISEKSEIFDDQFSVERPDGSNFTLKIRSTKLEDSAMYFCASSWTREEVNTEAFFGQGTRLTVV.

This chain uses TRBV2 with TRBJ1-2, with a weak D call TRBD1 (6 bases). Germline V gene sequence: CDR1 SNHLY, CDR2 FYNNEI. V was cut by 6 bases and J by 3 bases, with 17 bases left in between. The CDR3 runs 15 residues. The CDR3 bases are TGTGCCAGCAGAAACCGCAGGGGAGCCCACTATGGCTACACCTTC. It encodes CASRNRRGAHYGYTF.

On this clonotype itself: Lacking the conserved final phenylalanine or tryptophan, this CDR3 likely reflects a read error. V usage is TRBV24-1 and J usage is TRBJ2-3, with D unresolved. Trimming left V 5 bases short and J 4 bases short, with 6 bases between. Germline CDR1 reads KGHDR; CDR2 reads SFDVKD. The CDR3 length is 12 residues. The CDR3 spells CATSGTADTQYS. In DNA form, the CDR3 reads TGTGCCACCAGTGGAACCGCAGATACGCAGTATTCT.

This clonotype was detected ten times or more. The chain carries TRBV3-1 and TRBJ2-2, with 9 positions matching TRBD2. This CDR3 is built from 17 residues. Germline CDR1 is LGHDT and CDR2 is YNNKEL (reference sequence). The junction had 10 bases not matched to a gene; V was cut back by 1 base and J by 7 bases. CDR3 sequence (DNA): TGTGCCAGCAGCCAAGCCGGGACTAGCCCGTTTGTCGGGGAGCTGTTTTTT. Amino acids: CASSQAGTSPFVGELFF. The full variable domain, rest sourced from reference TRBV3-1 and TRBJ2-2, is DTAVSQTPKYLVTQMGNDKSIKCEQNLGHDTMYWYKQDSKKFLKIMFSYNNKELIINETVPNRFSPKSPDKAHLNLHINSLELGDSAVYFCASSQAGTSPFVGELFFGEGSRLTVL.

The chain carries TRBV29-1 and TRBJ1-2; D remains unclear. The CDR3 has 12 residues. Trimming took 4 bases from V and 4 from J, leaving 10 bases between them. Germline CDR1 reads SQVTM; CDR2 reads ANQGSEA. This CDR3 reads CSVVGSSYGYTF. The CDR3 DNA sequence: TGCAGCGTTGTAGGCAGCTCCTATGGCTACACCTTC.

The chain joins TRBV29-1 to TRBJ2-5; a weak D match, TRBD2 (6 bases). Trimming stripped 5 bases from V and 1 base from J, with 14 bases between. This CDR3 has 14 amino acids. The germline gives CDR1 SQVTM, CDR2 ANQGSEA. CDR3 nucleotides: TGCAGCGTTAGCCCCGTGACTAGCCAAGAGACCCAGTACTTC. Translating it yields CSVSPVTSQETQYF. The variable domain in full, with the rest retrieved from reference TRBV29-1 and TRBJ2-5, is SAVISQKPSRDICQRGTSLTIQCQVDSQVTMMFWYRQQPGQSLTLIATANQGSEATYESGFVIDKFPISRPNLTFSTLTVSNMSPEDSSIYLCSVSPVTSQETQYFGPGTRLLVL.

There are many counts of this clonotype. The rearrangement links TRBV3-1 to TRBJ2-1, with TRBD2 matching over 10 bases. J gave up 9 bases and V 1 base, and 12 bases lay outside the gene matches. Germline V gene sequence: CDR1 LGHDT, CDR2 YNNKEL (reference sequence). The length of the CDR3 is 17 residues. This CDR3 reads CASSQALRAGGRGEQFF. The CDR3 nucleotides read TGTGCCAGCAGCCAAGCGTTGCGAGCGGGGGGGCGGGGTGAGCAGTTCTTC.

This clonotype came up many times. The chain joins TRBV4-2 to TRBJ1-2, with D perhaps matching TRBD1 (6 bases). Looked up from germline, CDR1 is LGHNA and CDR2 is YNFKEQ. The CDR3 covers 15 residues. The germline V and J ends were trimmed by 4 bases and 7 bases, with 19 bases remaining between them. The CDR3 nucleotides are TGTGCCAGCAGCCTAGAGGAAGGGGGATCGGTTGGCTACACCTTC. This sequence encodes CASSLEEGGSVGYTF.

In DNA form, the CDR3 reads TGTGCCAGTAGTACCCGACAGGGGGCACGAAATTCACCCCTCCACTTT. It is translated as CASSTRQGARNSPLHF. The genes are TRBV19 and TRBJ1-6; the match to TRBD1 covers 10 bases. With V trimmed by 4 bases and J by 7 bases, 7 bases remained unmatched. This CDR3 spans 16 amino acids. The germline V gene has CDR1 LNHDA and CDR2 SQIVND (reference sequence).

This clonotype has a handful of counts. J is TRBJ1-4 and V is TRBV18, with 7 bases that match TRBD1. This CDR3 is built from 16 residues. V lost 3 bases to trimming and J lost 10 bases; unmatched junction nucleotides: 14. The V gene's germline CDR1 is KGHSH and CDR2 LQKENI. The CDR3 region is CASSPPGRGGIGKLFF. Written as DNA, the CDR3 is TGTGCCAGCTCACCTCCCGGCAGGGGGGGGATCGGAAAACTGTTTTTT.

The chain couples TRBV24-1 to TRBJ1-2, with a possible D match to TRBD1 (6 bases). V was trimmed by 1 base and J by 7 bases, leaving 9 bases between them. The CDR3 sequence is 13 residues long. Per the germline V gene, CDR1 is KGHDR and CDR2 is SFDVKD. For the CDR3, the DNA is TGTGCCACCAGTGATTTTTCAGGGGCTGGCTACACCTTC. This sequence encodes CATSDFSGAGYTF.

The chain recombines TRBV7-8 with TRBJ2-7; either TRBD1 or TRBD2 may supply D (5 bases each). Trimming removed 1 base from V and 2 bases from J, with 9 bases in between. The length of the CDR3 is 14 residues. Germline V CDR1 and CDR2: SGHVS, FQNEAQ. CDR3: CASSLGGATYEQYF. CDR3 bases: TGTGCCAGCAGCTTAGGAGGGGCGACCTACGAGCAGTACTTC.

There are many counts of this clonotype. This chain links TRBV6-2 or TRBV6-3 with TRBJ1-1, with 11 bases matching TRBD1. With 4 bases clipped from V and 2 bases from J, the junction kept 3 bases outside the gene matches. The CDR3 contains 15 residues. The germline V gene has CDR1 MNHEY and CDR2 SVGEGT. CDR3: CASSSGTGGNTEAFF. The CDR3 region has the DNA TGTGCCAGCAGTTCCGGGACAGGGGGTAACACTGAAGCTTTCTTT.

Here the CDR3 reads CASSLGPGTGSRIQNSPLHF. In DNA, the CDR3 is TGTGCCAGCAGCTTAGGGCCCGGGACAGGGTCCCGCATCCAGAATTCACCCCTCCACTTT. The rearrangement uses TRBV11-1 and TRBJ1-6; TRBD1 agrees at 9 bases. Germline CDR1 reads SGHAT; CDR2 reads FQDESV (reference sequence). Trimming removed 1 base from V and 7 bases from J; junction bases left unmatched: 17. The CDR3 contains 20 residues.

The sample holds many counts of this clonotype. CDR3 nucleotides: TGTGCCAGTAGTGCGACAGGGGTTGGCGTGAAAGAGACCCAGTACTTC. Translation: CASSATGVGVKETQYF. The genes are TRBV19 and TRBJ2-5, with 8 nucleotides matching TRBD1. With V trimmed by 5 bases and J by 3 bases, 11 bases remained unmatched. This CDR3 contains 16 residues. Germline CDR1 reads LNHDA; CDR2 reads SQIVND (reference sequence).

This chain joins TRBV7-9 and TRBJ2-5; D is tentatively TRBD1 or TRBD2 (7 bases each). The ends were cut back, 6 bases at V and 5 bases at J, with 13 bases in the middle. CDR3 length: 13 residues. Germline values: CDR1 SEHNR, CDR2 FQNEAQ (reference sequence). The CDR3 bases are TGTGCCAGCAGTCACAGGGGAGGGGAGACCCAGTACTTC. Its protein is CASSHRGGETQYF.

This CDR3 reads CSVEIAGVGETQYF. The CDR3 coding sequence is TGCAGCGTTGAAATAGCAGGGGTGGGGGAGACCCAGTACTTC. The chain recombines TRBV29-1 with TRBJ2-5; D perhaps matches TRBD1 (6 bases). Germline V gives CDR1 SQVTM, CDR2 ANQGSEA. The CDR3 sequence is 14 residues long. Trimming stripped 2 bases from V and 5 bases from J, with 15 bases between.

This clonotype was picked up a small number of times. The rearrangement joins TRBV7-2 to TRBJ2-5; 8 positions agree with TRBD2. Unmatched junction bases numbered 5, after V lost 3 bases and J lost 2 bases. The CDR3 totals 15 residues. Germline V lookup: CDR1 SGHTA, CDR2 FQGNSA. For the CDR3, the DNA is TGTGCCAGCAGCTTGAGTGGCGGGGGGCAAGAGACCCAGTACTTC. Translated: CASSLSGGGQETQYF.

The rearrangement uses TRBV25-1 and TRBJ1-2; TRBD1 matches 7 bases. CDR1 and CDR2 from the germline V gene are MGHDK and SYGVNS. J gave up 4 bases and V 6 bases, and 14 bases lay outside the gene matches. The CDR3 consists of 16 residues. CDR3 protein: CASSLSTGFGIYGYTF. The CDR3, as DNA: TGTGCCAGCAGCCTATCGACAGGGTTCGGTATCTATGGCTACACCTTC.

In this sample, this clonotype turned up many times. This chain joins TRBV6-2 or TRBV6-3 and TRBJ2-3; D perhaps matches TRBD2 (7 bases). Germline loops: CDR1 MNHEY, CDR2 SVGEGT. Trimming took off 2 bases at V and 0 bases at J, with 15 bases between the two ends. CDR3 size: 17 residues. CDR3 sequence: CASSYGLRGPSTDTQYF. CDR3 DNA: TGTGCCAGCAGTTACGGTTTGCGGGGGCCCAGCACAGATACGCAGTATTTT.

The chain carries TRBV29-1 and TRBJ2-7; TRBD2 matches at 10 bases. V dropped 4 bases and J dropped 6; count of bases not matched to a gene: 18. The CDR3 has 17 amino acids. The germline gives CDR1 SQVTM, CDR2 ANQGSEA. The CDR3 nucleotides read TGCAGCGTTGGTTCCCCTAGCGGGGGTTCTCTCAGGAGCGAGCAGTACTTC. It specifies CSVGSPSGGSLRSEQYF.

This clonotype has ten or more counts. The chain carries TRBV11-2 and TRBJ2-1; D is ambiguous. Trimming removed 0 bases at V and 4 bases at J, with 7 bases between. The CDR3 runs 14 residues. CDR1 is SGHAT, CDR2 FQNNGV, per germline. The DNA of the CDR3 is TGTGCCAGCAGCTTAGATTACCGTTACAATGAGCAGTTCTTC. Amino acids: CASSLDYRYNEQFF.

Concerning this clonotype: Just one base apart from a much larger clone, this may be a read error. V is TRBV2 and J is TRBJ1-2; possibly TRBD1 for D (5 bases). Germline CDR1 reads SNHLY; CDR2 reads FYNNEI. CDR3 length equals 13 residues. CDR3 sequence reads: CASSFGVGRGYAF. For the CDR3, the DNA is TGTGCCAGCAGTTTTGGGGTAGGACGGGGCTACGCCTTC. Drawing the rest from reference TRBV2 and TRBJ1-2, the complete variable domain is EPEVTQTPSHQVTQMGQEVILRCVPISNHLYFYWYRQILGQKVEFLVSFYNNEISEKSEIFDDQFSVERPDGSNFTLKIRSTKLEDSAMYFCASSFGVGRGYAFGSGTRLTVV.

This clonotype was detected ten times or more. The rearrangement uses TRBV7-2 and TRBJ2-2, with TRBD1 matching over 10 bases. Trimming at V came to 5 bases and at J to 5 bases, leaving 5 bases not matched to a gene. The CDR3 is 15 amino acids. The germline V gene encodes CDR1 SGHTA and CDR2 FQGNSA. The CDR3, as DNA: TGTGCCAGCAGCCGACAGGGGGCAGGGACCGGGGAGCTGTTTTTT. It codes for CASSRQGAGTGELFF.

The rearrangement joins TRBV20-1 to TRBJ2-7; the D is unclear. Germline V gene data show CDR1 as DFQATT and CDR2 as SNEGSKA (reference sequence). The CDR3 consists of 12 residues. Trimming left V 3 bases short and J 3 bases short, with 9 bases between. CDR3 coding DNA: TGCAGTGCTAGCCGCGGCAGCTACGAGCAGTACTTC. Translation: CSASRGSYEQYF.

This chain links TRBV19 with TRBJ1-6, with a possible D match to TRBD1 (5 bases). In germline, CDR1 is LNHDA, CDR2 SQIVND (reference sequence). The CDR3 is made up of 14 amino acids. Trimming left V 6 bases short and J 9 bases short, with 15 bases between. Written as DNA, the CDR3 is TGTGCCAGTAGGGCGCGGGGACGGGGTTCACCCCTCCACTTT. Its protein is CASRARGRGSPLHF.

This clonotype occurred a few times. The CDR3 DNA follows: TGTGCCATCAGCACTTTACAGATTTCACCCCTCCACTTT. Protein: CAISTLQISPLHF. The chain combines TRBV10-3 with TRBJ1-6; unclear D gene. The CDR3 is made up of 13 amino acids. CDR1 and CDR2 (germline): ENHRY, SYGVKD. V was shortened by 6 bases and J by 9 bases, with 12 bases between the two germline ends.